The source of this TCR beta chain is a study of regulatory T cells in long-lasting Graves disease. Arm-PCR of CDR3 regions and iRepertoire HTBI primers were used to build TCR beta libraries. One entry per CDR3 protein results from TCRdb running MiXCR on the multiplex PCR reads. The profile shows 500,000 or so distinct CDR3 sequences, about a sixth of them singletons. This clonotype was seen ten or more times. Its specificity is not known. Study-level results: Accuracy was possibly reduced by small sample size.

Germline V lookup: CDR1 DFQATT, CDR2 SNEGSKA (reference sequence). This CDR3 is built from 14 residues. V lost 4 bases, J lost 0 bases, and 13 bases lay in between. Noted time point: newly diagnosed GD, antithyroid drugs for less than 3 months. The TCR library was prepared using RNA isolated from PBMCs. Diagnosing Graves' disease relied on the American Thyroid Association guidelines. These sequences were also reported in another study, on T cells in Graves' hyperthyroidism and ophthalmopathy. That investigation notes: The TCR CDR3 first-round RT-PCR relied on the HTBI primer set. Clonotypes that were expanded in thyroid above 0.001 mostly appeared in blood too.

J is TRBJ2-7 and V is TRBV20-1, with D hard to call. This sequence originates from a man aged 35 to 55 with Graves disease. This sample comprised peripheral blood mononuclear cells (PBMCs), obtained at new diagnosis, from a patient treated with antithyroid drugs. CDR3 bases: TGCAGTGCTACACTCACCCCCAGCTCCTACGAGCAGTACTTC. The encoded protein is CSATLTPSSYEQYF.